These 25 T cell receptor beta chains originate from one sample sequenced in a study of blood T cells in healthy people across ages. A J-beta primer mix and a sample-barcoded 5' primer were used in a second PCR of roughly 7 to 12 cycles. One entry per CDR3 protein, called by TCRdb with MiXCR from the 5' RACE reads. Here the sample spans 1.5 million to 2 million distinct CDR3 sequences, roughly 52% being singletons. Specimen: blood. The receptor source for this set is a woman in her forties in good health.

This chain links TRBV7-9 with TRBJ1-2, with TRBD1 matching 7 bases. V shed 5 bases, J shed 6 bases, and the junction held 9 bases outside the gene matches. The germline V gene encodes CDR1 SEHNR and CDR2 FQNEAQ (reference sequence). The CDR3 is 14 residues long. The CDR3 region is CASSLDRVRHGYTF. In nucleotides, the CDR3 is TGTGCCAGCAGCCTAGACAGGGTGCGGCATGGCTACACCTTC.

V usage is TRBV20-1 and J usage is TRBJ2-5, with D tentatively TRBD1 (6 bases). Germline CDR1 DFQATT, CDR2 SNEGSKA (reference sequence). CDR3 length: 15 residues. The germline V and J ends were trimmed by 0 bases and 11 bases, with 22 bases remaining between them. The CDR3, as DNA: TGCAGTGCTAGAGACTCAGGGGCCTACTACAATGAGCAGTACTTC. Its translation is CSARDSGAYYNEQYF.

The chain is built from TRBV7-2 and TRBJ1-2; 7 bases are a match to TRBD1. Trimming took 3 bases from V and 8 from J; bases not matched to a gene: 9. Looked up from germline, CDR1 is SGHTA and CDR2 is FQGNSA. The length of the CDR3 is 14 residues. CDR3 loop: CASSLSPQGGGYTF. The DNA for the CDR3 is TGTGCCAGCAGCTTGTCCCCGCAGGGGGGAGGCTACACCTTC.

V usage is TRBV2 and J usage is TRBJ1-4, with a possible D match to TRBD1 (5 bases). Germline CDR1 is SNHLY and CDR2 is FYNNEI. The ends were cut back, 7 bases at V and 8 bases at J, with 17 bases in the middle. This CDR3 has 14 residues. DNA for the CDR3: TGTGCCAGCACCTTCGGCAGGGTGGGGGAAAAACTGTTTTTT. Encoded protein: CASTFGRVGEKLFF.

DNA for the CDR3: TGCGCCAGCAGCTACGACAGGGCCACGCAGTATTTT. This encodes CASSYDRATQYF. This sequence joins TRBV4-3 and TRBJ2-3, with 7 bases fitting TRBD1. J gave up 9 bases and V 5 bases, and 5 bases lay outside the gene matches. Germline V gives CDR1 LGHNA, CDR2 YSLEER. This CDR3 is built from 12 residues.

The J gene is TRBJ2-1, the V gene TRBV3-1; D is perhaps TRBD1 (6 bases). V lost 8 bases and J 9 bases, leaving 11 bases between the germline ends. This CDR3 region has 11 residues. Germline loops: CDR1 LGHDT, CDR2 YNNKEL (reference sequence). This CDR3 is CASRNRAEQFF. CDR3 DNA sequence: TGTGCCAGCCGGAACAGGGCTGAGCAGTTCTTC.

Only a few counts were recorded for this clonotype. This may be a read error: a much more frequent sequence differs by one nucleotide. The J gene is TRBJ2-5, the V gene TRBV4-3, with TRBD2 matching 11 bases. Germline lookup yields CDR1 LGHNA and CDR2 YSLEER. After removal of 4 bases from V and 11 bases from J, the junction contained 9 bases not matched to a gene. There are 14 residues in the CDR3. Here the CDR3 DNA reads TGCGCCAGCAGCCTTGGGGTACTAGCGGGGGAGCAGTACTTC. Protein sequence: CASSLGVLAGEQYF.

V and J are TRBV28 and TRBJ1-2, with D uncertain. This CDR3 is 14 amino acids long. Between the trimmed V and J ends, which lost 5 bases and 3 bases, there was a span of 13 bases. Germline loops: CDR1 MDHEN, CDR2 SYDVKM. For the CDR3, the DNA is TGTGCCAGCAGTAAACTGCCGGGAGACTATGGCTACACCTTC. Amino acids: CASSKLPGDYGYTF.

The chain recombines TRBV7-2 with TRBJ2-1; D is tentatively TRBD1 or TRBD2 (5 bases each). The CDR3 length is 13 residues. CDR1 and CDR2 (germline): SGHTA, FQGNSA. V gave up 5 bases and J gave up 5 bases, with 10 bases separating them. In DNA, the CDR3 is TGTGCCAGCAGCGCAAGGGACCACAATGAGCAGTTCTTC. Protein: CASSARDHNEQFF.

The chain employs TRBV6-1 and TRBJ1-5; TRBD1 agrees at 8 bases. The length of the CDR3 is 19 residues. V gave up 5 bases and J gave up 1 base; unmatched junction bases: 16. Germline V gene lookup returns CDR1 MNHNS and CDR2 SASEGT. CDR3 in amino acids: CASSITGGGSSRSNQPQHF. CDR3 coding DNA: TGTGCCAGCAGTATCACAGGGGGTGGTTCGAGTCGGAGCAATCAGCCCCAGCATTTT.

In this sample, this clonotype turned up a few times. The chain has TRBV7-2 and TRBJ2-5; D gene unclear. The J call is in doubt because the DNA end fits TRBJ2-7 better. The germline V gene encodes CDR1 SGHTA and CDR2 FQGNSA. CDR3 length equals 15 residues. For the CDR3, the DNA is TGTGCCAGCAGCACCCGGGCCGTCCTGGGGTACGAGCAGTACTTC. Translation: CASSTRAVLGYEQYF.

The chain employs TRBV10-1 and TRBJ2-7; D is undetermined. The germline gives CDR1 WNHNN, CDR2 SYGVQD (reference sequence). Trimming left V 3 bases short and J 2 bases short, with 14 bases between. This CDR3 has 15 residues. This CDR3 reads CASSEGAGLTYEQYF. For the CDR3, the DNA is TGCGCCAGCAGTGAAGGAGCTGGGCTTACCTACGAGCAGTACTTC.

The chain links TRBV10-3 to TRBJ2-1; D possibly uses TRBD1 or TRBD2 (5 bases each). There are 10 residues in the CDR3. Between the trimmed V and J ends, which lost 11 bases and 7 bases, there was a span of 9 bases. From germline, CDR1 is ENHRY and CDR2 SYGVKD. The DNA for the CDR3 is TGTGCCGGGGGTAATAATGAGCAGTTCTTC. Translation: CAGGNNEQFF.

This clonotype was picked up a small number of times. The chain couples TRBV24-1 to TRBJ2-5; maybe TRBD2 (7 bases). V dropped 5 bases and J dropped 4 bases, with 13 bases sitting between them. This CDR3 spans 14 amino acids. CDR1 is KGHDR and CDR2 is SFDVKD in the germline V gene. The CDR3 is CATSGLRGGETQYF. CDR3 nucleotides: TGTGCCACCAGTGGGTTGAGGGGGGGAGAGACCCAGTACTTC.

J is TRBJ2-5 and V is TRBV28, with D tentatively TRBD2 (5 bases). CDR1 is MDHEN, CDR2 SYDVKM, per germline. V was clipped by 2 bases and J by 9 bases, with 13 bases between them. The CDR3 runs to 13 residues. For the CDR3, the DNA is TGTGCCAGCAGTTTAGCCGGCTTCGGGGCCCAGTACTTC. It yields the protein CASSLAGFGAQYF.

The V and J genes are TRBV20-1 and TRBJ2-1; D is possibly TRBD2 (6 bases). The CDR3 covers 12 residues. With 0 bases removed from V and 9 bases from J, the gap between germline ends came to 9 bases. Per the germline V gene, CDR1 is DFQATT and CDR2 is SNEGSKA (reference sequence). This CDR3 is CSARERETEQFF. CDR3 in DNA: TGCAGTGCTAGAGAGCGGGAAACTGAGCAGTTCTTC.

This clonotype was seen a handful of times. The rearrangement joins TRBV6-2 or TRBV6-3 to TRBJ2-5, with a weak D call TRBD1 (5 bases). This CDR3 spans 15 amino acids. V lost 2 bases, J lost 1 base, and 11 bases lay in between. The V gene's germline CDR1 is MNHEY and CDR2 SVGEGT. CDR3 amino acids: CASSYDFRAQETQYF. The CDR3, as DNA: TGTGCCAGCAGTTACGATTTCAGGGCCCAAGAGACCCAGTACTTC.

The chain couples TRBV3-1 to TRBJ2-1, with 9 bases aligning to TRBD1. The CDR3 is 19 amino acids. Germline lookup yields CDR1 LGHDT and CDR2 YNNKEL (reference sequence). The V and J ends lost 2 bases and 0 bases, in that order; junction bases with no gene match: 11. CDR3 in DNA: TGTGCCAGCAGCCAAAGGGGCGGACAGGGGCAAAGCTCCTACAATGAGCAGTTCTTC. Translation gives CASSQRGGQGQSSYNEQFF.

J is TRBJ2-5 and V is TRBV27; D ambiguous. This CDR3 has 13 residues. V lost 4 bases, J lost 3 bases, and 9 bases lay in between. Per germline, CDR1 MNHEY and CDR2 SMNVEV (reference sequence). The CDR3 protein is CASSSFLKETQYF. The DNA of the CDR3 is TGTGCCAGCAGTTCGTTTCTGAAAGAGACCCAGTACTTC.

The chain links TRBV4-3 to TRBJ2-4, with a possible D match to TRBD2 (6 bases). This CDR3 spans 18 amino acids. The V and J ends lost 0 bases and 0 bases respectively, with 15 bases between them. From germline, CDR1 is LGHNA and CDR2 YSLEER. This CDR3 reads CASSQEPPGGEAKNIQYF. The CDR3 DNA follows: TGCGCCAGCAGCCAAGAGCCCCCAGGCGGGGAAGCCAAAAACATTCAGTACTTC.

This sequence joins TRBV24-1 and TRBJ2-7; 10 bases align to TRBD2. The end of the DNA is better explained by TRBJ2-5, so the J call may be wrong. Germline V CDR1 and CDR2: KGHDR, SFDVKD. The CDR3 runs to 16 residues. The CDR3 spells CATSELSGGNEETQYF. The CDR3 DNA reads as TGTGCCACCAGTGAACTTAGCGGGGGGAACGAAGAGACCCAGTACTTC.

As for this clonotype: A read error may account for a junction end that differs from germline. The CDR3 DNA reads TGTGCCAGCAGCTTAGGGACAGGCCAAGCGACCCAGTACTTC. Residues: CASSLGTGQATQYF. V and J are TRBV5-4 and TRBJ2-5; TRBD1 matches 8 bases. This CDR3 spans 14 amino acids. CDR1 and CDR2 (germline): SGHNT, YYREEE (reference sequence).

This chain joins TRBV5-1 and TRBJ2-3; TRBD2 might be the D (6 bases). With 3 bases removed from V and 6 bases from J, the gap between germline ends came to 14 bases. CDR3 length: 14 amino acids. Germline lookup yields CDR1 SGHRS and CDR2 YFSETQ. CDR3 sequence reads: CASSWDGGEDTQYF. DNA for the CDR3: TGCGCCAGCAGCTGGGACGGCGGGGAGGATACGCAGTATTTT.

The chain carries TRBV28 and TRBJ2-5; maybe TRBD2 (6 bases). Germline-derived CDR1 and CDR2 are MDHEN and SYDVKM. The germline V and J ends were trimmed by 3 bases and 0 bases, with 14 bases remaining between them. The CDR3 loop spans 16 amino acids. The CDR3 loop is CASSLEGSSNQETQYF. The CDR3 nucleotides are TGTGCCAGCAGTTTGGAGGGCTCGTCCAACCAAGAGACCCAGTACTTC.

The chain links TRBV4-1 to TRBJ2-7; D possibly matches TRBD1 or TRBD2 (5 bases each). This CDR3 is built from 18 residues. V was pared by 0 bases and J by 1 base, with 19 bases between. CDR1 is MGHRA, CDR2 YSYEKL, per germline. CDR3 protein: CASSQDIIGAALSYEQYF. In nucleotides, the CDR3 is TGCGCCAGCAGCCAAGATATCATCGGGGCGGCCCTTTCCTACGAGCAGTACTTC.